This TCR beta chain was profiled in a study of CD8 T cells in ankylosing spondylitis. Using its own MiXCR run on the 5' RACE reads, TCRdb lists one record per CDR3 protein. The data contain about 540,000 distinct CDR3 sequences, more than 9.5% of them seen just once; the ten biggest clones take up 6.8%. This clonotype has more than one count but fewer than ten. Its antigen is currently unknown. General study results and limits: CD8+ cells made up the disease-linked clones, which were relatively rare in peripheral blood. Ankylosing spondylitis blood appeared to carry a characteristic TCR beta motif of roughly 8 highly homologous variants. Previous work reported some of these motif variants in the synovial fluid and blood of reactive arthritis. In ankylosing spondylitis patients, matched synovial fluid reportedly showed significant enrichment of disease-linked clones.

Trimming left V 4 bases short and J 7 bases short, with 7 bases between. Germline values: CDR1 KGHSH, CDR2 LQKENI. There are 11 residues in the CDR3. The chain has TRBV18 and TRBJ2-5; D gene uncertain. Sequenced: blood, either unsorted or a sorted T cell fraction (not recorded which). The clonotype was recovered from a male donor with ankylosing spondylitis. DNA of the CDR3: TGTGCCAGCTCACAGGAAGCGACCCAGTACTTC. Translation: CASSQEATQYF.